These 30 T cell receptor beta chains originate from one sample sequenced in a study of human T cells and chemical hapten exposure. TCRdb recomputed calls from the RACE reads with MiXCR, one row per CDR3 protein. The sample records roughly 120,000 distinct CDR3 sequences, approximately 13% being singletons. The time point: patch test 1, 2 weeks after DPC sensitization. The sample's treatment: therapeutic diphenylcyclopropenone sensitization with weekly scalp DPC. The specimen comprised whole blood, sampled in connection with sensitization to the hapten diphenylcyclopropenone (DPC). These receptor sequences come from a man aged 18 to 29 with alopecia areata. Some clones in this sample may be carry-over from other donors' samples.

A remark on this clonotype: The junction departs from germline at one end; a sequencing error may be responsible. The chain links TRBV11-2 to TRBJ2-3, with D possibly matching TRBD2 (6 bases). This CDR3 has 12 residues. CDR1 is SGHAT and CDR2 is FQNNGV in the germline V gene. The CDR3 region is CASSLGGNTQYF. In DNA, the CDR3 is TGTGCCAGCAGTTTAGGCGGGAATACGCAGTATTTT.

The chain uses TRBV6-2 or TRBV6-3 and TRBJ2-5, with D possibly being TRBD1 or TRBD2 (5 bases each). V dropped 4 bases and J dropped 0 bases, with 12 bases sitting between them. The CDR3 is 15 residues long. The V gene's germline CDR1 is MNHEY and CDR2 SVGEGT. The CDR3 DNA reads TGTGCCAGCAGTTGGGTGAGGGGCAACCAAGAGACCCAGTACTTC. It translates to CASSWVRGNQETQYF.

The chain joins TRBV15 to TRBJ2-6; no clear D. CDR3 length equals 12 residues. CDR1 is LNHNV, CDR2 YYDKDF, per germline (reference sequence). V gave up 7 bases and J gave up 3 bases, with 4 bases separating them. CDR3 loop: CATNGGANVLTF. In DNA, the CDR3 is TGTGCCACCAATGGTGGGGCCAACGTCCTGACTTTC. Full variable domain (remainder filled in from reference TRBV15 and TRBJ2-6): DAMVIQNPRYQVTQFGKPVTLSCSQTLNHNVMYWYQQKSSQAPKLLFHYYDKDFNNEADTPDNFQSRRPNTSFCFLDIRSPGLGDTAMYLCATNGGANVLTFGAGSRLTVL.

This sequence joins TRBV2 and TRBJ2-3, with TRBD1 identical over 7 bases. Germline V gene sequence: CDR1 SNHLY, CDR2 FYNNEI. J lost 2 bases, V lost 3 bases, and 2 bases had no gene match. This CDR3 is built from 14 residues. Here the CDR3 DNA reads TGTGCCAGCAGTGATAGGGGGCACACAGATACGCAGTATTTT. Protein product: CASSDRGHTDTQYF. Complete variable domain (other parts from reference TRBV2 and TRBJ2-3): EPEVTQTPSHQVTQMGQEVILRCVPISNHLYFYWYRQILGQKVEFLVSFYNNEISEKSEIFDDQFSVERPDGSNFTLKIRSTKLEDSAMYFCASSDRGHTDTQYFGPGTRLTVL.

This clonotype came up a few times. V usage is TRBV19 and J usage is TRBJ1-2; D possibly corresponds to TRBD1 (6 bases). The CDR3 totals 16 residues. Trimming removed 0 bases from V and 4 bases from J, with 15 bases in between. Per germline, CDR1 LNHDA and CDR2 SQIVND (reference sequence). The CDR3 nucleotides read TGTGCCAGTAGTATAGATCGAGTCGGACAGTCCTATGGCTACACCTTC. It yields the protein CASSIDRVGQSYGYTF.

This chain uses TRBV12-5 with TRBJ2-3, with D tentatively TRBD2 (5 bases). V shed 2 bases and J shed 1 base, with 10 bases lying between them. The CDR3 is made up of 15 amino acids. Germline lookup yields CDR1 LGHNT and CDR2 FRNRAP. The CDR3 protein is CASGLPWTGTDTQYF. The CDR3 coding sequence is TGTGCTAGTGGTTTGCCCTGGACTGGCACAGATACGCAGTATTTT.

The J gene is TRBJ2-3, the V gene TRBV7-9, with TRBD1 matching 7 bases. The CDR3 has 15 amino acids. The trim removed 6 bases at V and 2 bases at J, leaving 8 bases unmatched. Per germline, CDR1 SEHNR and CDR2 FQNEAQ (reference sequence). CDR3 residues: CASRLTGDNTDTQYF. DNA for the CDR3: TGTGCCAGCAGATTAACAGGGGACAACACAGATACGCAGTATTTT.

The rearrangement joins TRBV7-3 to TRBJ2-2; 7 bases line up with TRBD2. Germline assignment: CDR1 SGHTA and CDR2 FQGTGA. The CDR3 extends over 15 amino acids. Germline trimming cut 4 bases from V and 1 base from J; bases unmatched to any gene: 3. Written as DNA, the CDR3 is TGTGCCAGCAGCTATGGACTAGAGAACACCGGGGAGCTGTTTTTT. It is translated as CASSYGLENTGELFF.

This clonotype was seen only a few times. This chain connects TRBV7-8 to TRBJ2-5; D gene ambiguous. Trimming took 2 bases from V and 2 from J, leaving 6 bases between them. The V gene's germline CDR1 is SGHVS and CDR2 FQNEAQ. This CDR3 spans 13 amino acids. CDR3 sequence: CASSLLVQETQYF. In nucleotides, the CDR3 is TGTGCCAGCAGCTTACTAGTTCAAGAGACCCAGTACTTC.

This clonotype was counted a few times. This chain connects TRBV19 to TRBJ1-4; TRBD1 agrees at 7 bases. This CDR3 spans 15 amino acids. The V and J ends lost 6 bases and 1 base, in that order; junction bases with no gene match: 5. Germline V CDR1 and CDR2: LNHDA, SQIVND (reference sequence). The CDR3 protein is CASSRQGVTNEKLFF. CDR3 bases: TGTGCCAGTAGCCGCCAGGGGGTAACTAATGAAAAACTGTTTTTT. Full variable domain (rest looked up from reference TRBV19 and TRBJ1-4): DGGITQSPKYLFRKEGQNVTLSCEQNLNHDAMYWYRQDPGQGLRLIYYSQIVNDFQKGDIAEGYSVSREKKESFPLTVTSAQKNPTAFYLCASSRQGVTNEKLFFGSGTQLSVL.

This clonotype showed up many times. V and J are TRBV7-2 and TRBJ1-3; weak D call: TRBD1 (5 bases). This CDR3 is built from 15 residues. Per the germline V gene, CDR1 is SGHTA and CDR2 is FQGNSA. With 4 bases removed from V and 0 bases from J, the gap between germline ends came to 10 bases. The CDR3 reads CASSSGRNSGNTIYF. The CDR3 DNA reads as TGTGCCAGCAGCTCGGGACGGAACTCTGGAAACACCATATATTTT.

A few counts support this clonotype. The CDR3 spells CASSQEGNQPQHF. The CDR3 region has the DNA TGTGCCAGCAGTCAAGAGGGCAATCAGCCCCAGCATTTT. The genes are TRBV12-3 or TRBV12-4 and TRBJ1-5; D not certain. The CDR3 spans 13 residues. V dropped 5 bases and J dropped 2 bases, with 7 bases sitting between them.

This clonotype was observed many times. This chain links TRBV6-2 or TRBV6-3 with TRBJ2-7, with TRBD1 as a possible D gene (6 bases). The V gene's germline CDR1 is MNHEY and CDR2 SVGEGT. V lost 5 bases and J lost 4, with 15 bases in between. The CDR3 spans 14 residues. The CDR3 is CASSDGQPFYEQYV. The CDR3, as DNA: TGTGCCAGCAGTGACGGACAGCCGTTTTACGAGCAGTACGTC.

This clonotype has just a few counts. The rearrangement links TRBV7-2 to TRBJ1-1; the match to TRBD1 covers 7 bases. Per the germline V gene, CDR1 is SGHTA and CDR2 is FQGNSA. The CDR3 runs to 14 residues. V was pared by 6 bases and J by 6 bases, with 10 bases of the junction left unmatched. The CDR3 DNA follows: TGTGCCAGCAGTTCAGGGGGGGACCTGGCTGAAGCTTTCTTT. Translating it yields CASSSGGDLAEAFF.

The CDR3 DNA reads as TGTGCCAGCAGTGAAGTTGAGTTTCGAGTCGTGGGGTACGAGCAGTACTTC. Its protein is CASSEVEFRVVGYEQYF. This rearrangement joins TRBV6-1 to TRBJ2-7; D unresolved. CDR1 and CDR2 from the germline V gene are MNHNS and SASEGT. The germline V and J ends were trimmed by 1 base and 4 bases, with 20 bases remaining between them. CDR3 length equals 17 residues.

This clonotype was picked up a small number of times. The rearrangement uses TRBV29-1 and TRBJ1-1, with unresolved D. Deletions cut 7 bases from V and 1 base from J, with 25 bases between. Germline V lookup: CDR1 SQVTM, CDR2 ANQGSEA. The CDR3 is 17 residues long. The CDR3 DNA follows: TGCAGCGGGACCCAAGGCCGTACTTTGGCGGGGAACACTGAAGCTTTCTTT. Protein sequence: CSGTQGRTLAGNTEAFF.

This clonotype appeared a few times. V gene TRBV7-6 combines with J gene TRBJ1-6; TRBD1 aligns across 9 bases. Unmatched junction bases numbered 6, after V lost 5 bases and J lost 7 bases. This CDR3 has 15 residues. Germline V CDR1 and CDR2: SGHVS, FNYEAQ. As DNA, the CDR3 is TGTGCCAGCAGCCCGGGACAGGGCGGAAATTCACCCCTCCACTTT. Protein product: CASSPGQGGNSPLHF.

This clonotype was counted a few times. The V and J genes are TRBV4-1 and TRBJ1-5, with 7 positions matching TRBD1. Trimming at V came to 0 bases and at J to 1 base, leaving 9 bases not matched to a gene. CDR1 is MGHRA, CDR2 YSYEKL, per germline. There are 18 residues in the CDR3. The CDR3 sequence: CASSQDPQGVGSNQPQHF. The CDR3, as DNA: TGCGCCAGCAGCCAAGATCCCCAGGGGGTTGGAAGCAATCAGCCCCAGCATTTT.

Many counts were recorded for this clonotype. Its ends do not fully match the called genes, so a read error is possible. The V gene is TRBV5-8, the J gene TRBJ1-1, with D possibly TRBD1 on 5 matching bases. The CDR3 sequence is 9 residues long. The germline V gene has CDR1 SGHTS and CDR2 YDEGEE. CDR3 in amino acids: CASSFRRGF. The CDR3 DNA follows: TGTGCCAGCAGCTTCAGGAGGGGATTT. Together with reference TRBV5-8 and TRBJ1-1, the CDR3 gives the full variable domain: EAGVTQSPTHLIKTRGQQATLRCSPISGHTSVYWYQQALGLGLQFLLWYDEGEERNRGNFPPRFSGRQFPNYSSELNVNALELEDSALYLCASSFRRGFGQGTRLTVV.

CDR3 amino acids: CASSLLRGNEQFF. CDR3 DNA sequence: TGTGCCAGCAGCTTATTACGGGGCAATGAGCAGTTCTTC. The genes are TRBV11-1 and TRBJ2-1; weak D call: TRBD2 (5 bases). This CDR3 contains 13 residues. Trimming removed 2 bases at V and 6 bases at J, with 8 bases between. Germline CDR1 is SGHAT and CDR2 is FQDESV (reference sequence).

This chain connects TRBV12-3 or TRBV12-4 to TRBJ2-3; 8 nucleotides line up with TRBD1. Trimming cost V 2 bases and J 1 base; bases outside gene matches: 2. The CDR3 sequence is 15 residues long. The CDR3 DNA is TGTGCCAGCAGTTTACAGGGGGCGGGCACAGATACGCAGTATTTT. This translates into CASSLQGAGTDTQYF.

This clonotype has only a few counts. The chain is built from TRBV7-3 and TRBJ1-1, with unresolved D. Between the trimmed V and J ends, which lost 2 bases and 6 bases, there was a span of 13 bases. Germline CDR1 SGHTA, CDR2 FQGTGA. CDR3 length: 14 residues. Here the CDR3 reads CASSLSPFDAEAFF. CDR3 DNA sequence: TGTGCCAGCAGCTTATCGCCTTTTGACGCTGAAGCTTTCTTT.

The CDR3 reads CASSLALGHPTDTQYF. In DNA, the CDR3 is TGTGCCAGCAGCTTAGCGCTAGGACACCCCACAGATACGCAGTATTTT. The chain employs TRBV7-8 and TRBJ2-3; a weak D match, TRBD1 (5 bases). V lost 0 bases and J lost 2, with 12 bases in between. The CDR3 length is 16 residues. Germline loops: CDR1 SGHVS, CDR2 FQNEAQ.

This clonotype was seen a handful of times. This chain links TRBV7-9 with TRBJ1-1; no clear D. Germline V gives CDR1 SEHNR, CDR2 FQNEAQ (reference sequence). The CDR3 extends over 14 amino acids. Deletions cut 10 bases from V and 3 bases from J, with 18 bases between. The CDR3 region is CAIGNSGVDTEAFF. CDR3 nucleotide sequence: TGTGCCATAGGGAATTCGGGCGTGGACACTGAAGCTTTCTTT.

V usage is TRBV5-4 and J usage is TRBJ2-1; 13 nucleotides match TRBD2. The CDR3 covers 15 residues. J lost 7 bases, V lost 4 bases, and 5 bases had no gene match. Per the germline V gene, CDR1 is SGHNT and CDR2 is YYREEE (reference sequence). The CDR3 nucleotides are TGTGCCAGCAGCCCTGGGACTAGCGGGGTTAATGAGCAGTTCTTC. Translating it yields CASSPGTSGVNEQFF.

V gene TRBV28 combines with J gene TRBJ1-2; 7 bases fit TRBD1. Germline CDR1 reads MDHEN; CDR2 reads SYDVKM. This CDR3 has 15 amino acids. V lost 5 bases and J lost 2; bases outside the gene matches: 8. The CDR3 spells CASSPQGGRNYGYTF. The DNA for the CDR3 is TGTGCCAGCAGTCCTCAGGGGGGCCGAAACTATGGCTACACCTTC.

The chain couples TRBV18 to TRBJ1-5; no reliable D call. The CDR3 loop spans 14 amino acids. CDR1 is KGHSH and CDR2 is LQKENI in the germline V gene. The V and J ends lost 6 bases and 1 base respectively, with 10 bases between them. The CDR3 sequence is CASSQTNSNQPQHF. The CDR3, as DNA: TGTGCCAGCTCTCAGACAAACAGCAATCAGCCCCAGCATTTT.

V is TRBV6-2 or TRBV6-3 and J is TRBJ2-2; D assignment may be TRBD1 or TRBD2 (5 bases each). CDR3 length: 16 amino acids. V was cut by 6 bases and J by 0 bases, with 14 bases left in between. Germline V gene sequence: CDR1 MNHEY, CDR2 SVGEGT. The CDR3 region is CASSHRDAANTGELFF. CDR3 bases: TGTGCCAGCAGCCACCGGGACGCCGCGAACACCGGGGAGCTGTTTTTT.

This clonotype was detected once. This may be a read error: a much more frequent sequence differs by one nucleotide. The chain joins TRBV12-3 or TRBV12-4 to TRBJ1-1, with D tentatively TRBD1 (5 bases). V lost 8 bases and J 8 bases, leaving 21 bases between the germline ends. CDR3 length: 14 amino acids. The CDR3: CASGPPPDIGEAFF. For the CDR3, the DNA is TGTGCCAGCGGTCCCCCGCCGGACATTGGGGAAGCTTTCTTT.

The chain recombines TRBV20-1 with TRBJ2-5; tentatively, D is TRBD1 (5 bases). The CDR3 totals 11 residues. Germline loops: CDR1 DFQATT, CDR2 SNEGSKA (reference sequence). Deletions cut 6 bases from V and 3 bases from J, with 8 bases between. The CDR3 coding sequence is TGCAGTGCAAGACAGAAAGAGACCCAGTACTTC. Translated, it gives CSARQKETQYF.